This T cell receptor (beta chain) was sequenced for a study of cytomegalovirus exposure and HLA in healthy donors. Study outcomes and limitations: It was shown in a later analysis that HLA-associated TCR beta chains were more clonally expanded than other, equally common chains.

The CDR3 runs to 16 residues. The germline V gene has CDR1 SGHRS and CDR2 YFSETQ. The trim removed 0 bases at V and 4 bases at J, leaving 7 bases unmatched. Use of 60 Vbeta and 13 Jbeta primers characterized the PCR. Clones were read by immunoSEQ multiplex PCR, and TCRdb kept only the in-frame ones, dropping some. The sample lists 110,000 to 150,000 clones; approximately 80% were seen once. In the case of this clone: Its antigen is unknown.

The J gene is TRBJ2-7, the V gene TRBV5-1, with TRBD2 identical over 10 bases. The source is a male donor in good health and CMV-seronegative. The sequenced material came from PBMCs. This CDR3 reads CASSLGGTSAGYEQYF. CDR3 DNA: TGCGCCAGCAGCTTGGGGGGGACTAGCGCTGGTTACGAGCAGTACTTC.